This T cell receptor beta chain was identified in a study of T cell changes during pregnancy in multiple sclerosis. Germline assignment: CDR1 MNHEY and CDR2 SVGAGI. The length of the CDR3 is 15 residues. V gave up 0 bases and J gave up 5 bases, with 11 bases separating them. Using immunoSEQ multiplex PCR, the repertoire was profiled, and TCRdb retains in-frame clones only, with some absent. This table has 80,000 to 95,000 clones, over 90% appearing once. The origin of this receptor is a female donor with multiple sclerosis, enrolled in a pregnancy study. Source: peripheral blood, taken in the second trimester of pregnancy. The rearrangement joins TRBV6-5 to TRBJ1-5; D is possibly TRBD1 (6 bases). CDR3 coding DNA: TGTGCCAGCAGTTACTCGAGAGGGGGGGATCAGCCCCAGCATTTT. This sequence encodes CASSYSRGGDQPQHF.